This section outlines one TCR beta chain sequence together with its context. The target antigen is unknown. This sample is part of a study of memory CD4+ T cells and cytomegalovirus serostatus. Looking at the study overall: Donors were healthy Belgian adults, several CMV seropositive and about 24 seronegative. Findings of the study overall: The CMV-associated TCR signature appears largely within the CD4+ memory repertoire. CD4+ memory repertoires contained about two fifths of the 164 reported CMV TCRbeta sequences.

V gave up 6 bases and J gave up 0 bases; unmatched junction bases: 6. The CDR3 is 16 amino acids. Germline V CDR1 and CDR2: WSHSY, SAAADI. The method was immunoSEQ multiplex PCR; TCRdb's version includes in-frame clones alone and lacks a portion of them. Of 50,000 to 65,000 clones in the sample, about three quarters were seen once. Single viable CD3+CD4+CD8-CD45RO+ cells were sorted as the memory CD4+ T cells. This chain joins TRBV10-2 and TRBJ2-3, with 10 bases lining up with TRBD2. This clonotype originated in an adult in good health and CMV-seropositive. Sequencing was performed on memory CD4+ T cells from blood. CDR3 bases: TGCGCCAGCAGCCGCCCAGCGGGAGGGAGCACAGATACGCAGTATTTT. It encodes CASSRPAGGSTDTQYF.